This TCR beta chain was identified in a study of shared clonotypes between healthy human individuals. Study summary: CD4 naive and memory got three plates each, CD8 naive two, CD8 memory one. Findings of the study overall: The small donor group covered limited genetic and exposure diversity. Naive CD4 clonotypes were shared across a handful of donors at roughly 5%. Shared clonotypes across all four donors exceeded non-shared ones in generation probability.

On this clone itself: Antigen: not known. A much larger clone differs from this one at a single base, so this may be a read error. Other DNA variants within this sample encode the same CDR3.

This CDR3 has 16 residues. Germline V gives CDR1 GTSNPN, CDR2 SVGIG (reference sequence). With 0 bases clipped from V and 6 bases from J, the junction kept 10 bases outside the gene matches. Generated by immunoSEQ multiplex PCR, the TCRdb table keeps only in-frame clones and is missing some. In the table there are approximately 350,000 clones, less than 85% of which are singletons. The sequenced sample was memory CD4+ T cells sorted from blood. Specified subset: CD45RA-negative fraction. This clonotype was sampled from a man aged 25 to 40 in good health. The rearrangement uses TRBV30 and TRBJ2-1; TRBD2 aligns across 8 bases. This CDR3 reads CAWSVGTTSGGNEQFF. The CDR3 coding sequence is TGTGCCTGGAGTGTCGGAACGACCAGCGGGGGCAATGAGCAGTTCTTC.